Sequencing of this T cell receptor (beta chain) was carried out in a study of OX40 agonist ivuxolimab in advanced cancers. About the research overall: The patients got ivuxolimab, which is an agonistic anti-OX40 (CD134) antibody. While on treatment, patients had intravenous ivuxolimab at 0.01 to 10 mg/kg every 2 weeks.

Libraries were prepared by immunoSEQ multiplex PCR; TCRdb keeps only in-frame clonotypes and omits some of them. The sample yields about 75,000 clones, 70% to 90% seen once. Deletions cut 5 bases from V and 8 bases from J, with 13 bases between. The CDR3 consists of 12 residues. The germline V gene has CDR1 SEHNR and CDR2 FQNEAQ (reference sequence). The sample was CD4+ or CD8+ T cells sorted from blood, taken in a trial of the OX40 agonist ivuxolimab. The chain carries TRBV7-9 and TRBJ2-7; a possible D gene is TRBD1 (5 bases). The sequence came from an adult with an advanced solid tumor such as melanoma, head and neck, liver or kidney cancer. The CDR3 DNA follows: TGTGCCAGCAGCCTCTCTTCAGGGAAGCAGTACTTC. It is translated as CASSLSSGKQYF.